These 20 T cell receptor beta chains share one sample of origin, sequenced in a study of cytomegalovirus exposure and HLA in healthy donors. Profiled with immunoSEQ multiplex PCR; TCRdb holds only in-frame clones, not every one. The table lists hundreds of thousands of clones, more than 75% of them singletons. Sequencing input: PBMCs. Receptors were obtained from a woman between 18 and 30 years old in good health and CMV-seropositive.

The chain couples TRBV29-1 to TRBJ2-1; 10 positions agree with TRBD2. There are 18 residues in the CDR3. V dropped 6 bases and J dropped 0; count of bases not matched to a gene: 14. Germline CDR1 and CDR2: SQVTM and ANQGSEA. DNA for the CDR3: TGCAGCGTGATCGGACTAGCGGTTTTAGTGGGCTCCTACAATGAGCAGTTCTTC. Amino acid sequence: CSVIGLAVLVGSYNEQFF.

This clone was counted ten times or more. This chain joins TRBV25-1 and TRBJ2-1; 8 bases map to TRBD1. CDR1 and CDR2 from the germline V gene are MGHDK and SYGVNS. V was clipped by 2 bases and J by 1 base; unmatched bases: 1. This CDR3 comprises 15 residues. CDR3 sequence (DNA): TGTGCCAGCAGTGAAGGACAGGGATCCTACAATGAGCAGTTCTTC. Translation: CASSEGQGSYNEQFF.

CDR3 region: CASRIGQVYEQYF. In DNA form, the CDR3 reads TGTGCCAGCCGCATCGGCCAGGTCTACGAGCAGTACTTC. V gene TRBV28 combines with J gene TRBJ2-7; D is uncertain. This CDR3 spans 13 amino acids. The V and J ends lost 8 bases and 3 bases respectively, with 14 bases between them. From germline, CDR1 is MDHEN and CDR2 SYDVKM.

The chain employs TRBV28 and TRBJ2-7; 9 bases map to TRBD1. This CDR3 has 14 residues. Trimming cost V 6 bases and J 5 bases; bases outside gene matches: 8. CDR1 and CDR2 from the germline V gene are MDHEN and SYDVKM. CDR3 loop: CASSHGQGLNEQYF. DNA for the CDR3: TGTGCCAGCAGCCACGGACAGGGGCTAAACGAGCAGTACTTC. The complete variable domain, with remaining parts taken from reference TRBV28 and TRBJ2-7, reads DVKVTQSSRYLVKRTGEKVFLECVQDMDHENMFWYRQDPGLGLRLIYFSYDVKMKEKGDIPEGYSVSREKKERFSLILESASTNQTSMYLCASSHGQGLNEQYFGPGTRLTVT.

The chain couples TRBV29-1 to TRBJ2-1; 9 nucleotides agree with TRBD1. Germline V CDR1 and CDR2: SQVTM, ANQGSEA. There are 13 residues in the CDR3. V lost 7 bases, J lost 8 bases, and 9 bases stayed unmatched. CDR3 sequence reads: CSAGTGSFYEQFF. The CDR3 region has the DNA TGCAGCGCTGGGACAGGGTCGTTTTATGAGCAGTTCTTC.

V is TRBV5-1 and J is TRBJ1-1, with a possible D match to TRBD1 (6 bases). Trimming cost V 0 bases and J 4 bases, with 13 bases left between them. From germline, CDR1 is SGHRS and CDR2 YFSETQ. This CDR3 comprises 15 residues. The CDR3 loop reads CASSLAGAEGTEAFF. For the CDR3, the DNA is TGCGCCAGCAGCTTGGCAGGGGCAGAGGGCACTGAAGCTTTCTTT.

The chain joins TRBV18 to TRBJ2-5; 7 nucleotides line up with TRBD1. The V segment lost 6 bases and the J segment 5 bases; nucleotides outside the gene matches: 12. Germline V gene lookup returns CDR1 KGHSH and CDR2 LQKENI. The CDR3 spans 15 residues. The CDR3 is CASSPRTGSAETQYF. The CDR3 DNA sequence: TGTGCCAGCTCGCCTAGGACAGGTTCGGCGGAGACCCAGTACTTC.

The rearrangement joins TRBV14 to TRBJ1-5, with TRBD1 as a possible D gene (6 bases). CDR1 and CDR2 from the germline V gene are SGHDN and FVKESK. Trimming removed 5 bases at V and 7 bases at J, with 12 bases between. The CDR3 is 13 residues long. CDR3 coding DNA: TGTGCCAGCAGCACAGGGATCAGACAGCCCCAGCATTTT. Translation gives CASSTGIRQPQHF.

The chain couples TRBV5-5 to TRBJ1-1, with 9 bases identical to TRBD1. Germline CDR1 SGHKS, CDR2 YYEKEE (reference sequence). The CDR3 consists of 14 residues. After removal of 6 bases from V and 6 bases from J, the junction contained 9 bases not matched to a gene. This CDR3 reads CASILQGAAPEAFF. Written as DNA, the CDR3 is TGTGCCAGCATCCTACAGGGGGCGGCCCCTGAAGCTTTCTTT.

This clone was detected once. The chain links TRBV4-1 to TRBJ2-1; 8 nucleotides line up with TRBD2. Per germline, CDR1 MGHRA and CDR2 YSYEKL. With 0 bases clipped from V and 6 bases from J, the junction kept 7 bases outside the gene matches. The CDR3 totals 16 residues. The CDR3 DNA is TGCGCCAGCAGCCAAGATCGACGGGAGGGTGGCAATGAGCAGTTCTTC. This encodes CASSQDRREGGNEQFF.

This clone was seen once. The J gene is TRBJ2-3, the V gene TRBV27; D might be TRBD1 (6 bases). V lost 3 bases to trimming and J lost 10 bases, with 17 bases between them. CDR1 and CDR2 from the germline V gene are MNHEY and SMNVEV (reference sequence). This CDR3 is 14 amino acids long. CDR3 region: CASSFRTYKGAQYF. In DNA form, the CDR3 reads TGTGCCAGCAGTTTCCGGACTTATAAGGGGGCGCAGTATTTT.

The chain uses TRBV30 and TRBJ1-2; 7 bases are shared with TRBD1. With V trimmed by 4 bases and J by 0 bases, 2 bases remained unmatched. This CDR3 has 13 amino acids. Germline values: CDR1 GTSNPN, CDR2 SVGIG (reference sequence). This CDR3 reads CAWTTGSNYGYTF. The CDR3 nucleotides are TGTGCCTGGACGACAGGGTCTAACTATGGCTACACCTTC.

The chain recombines TRBV2 with TRBJ1-1; TRBD1 aligns across 8 bases. The CDR3 contains 16 residues. The germline gives CDR1 SNHLY, CDR2 FYNNEI. The V segment lost 7 bases and the J segment 0 bases; nucleotides outside the gene matches: 10. The CDR3: CASTERTGNMNTEAFF. The CDR3 DNA reads TGTGCCAGCACCGAGAGGACAGGGAACATGAACACTGAAGCTTTCTTT. The whole variable domain, remainder taken from reference TRBV2 and TRBJ1-1, is EPEVTQTPSHQVTQMGQEVILRCVPISNHLYFYWYRQILGQKVEFLVSFYNNEISEKSEIFDDQFSVERPDGSNFTLKIRSTKLEDSAMYFCASTERTGNMNTEAFFGQGTRLTVV.

The CDR3 loop is CASSYSARTSDEQFF. The CDR3 DNA sequence: TGTGCCAGCAGCTATAGCGCTCGAACAAGTGATGAGCAGTTCTTC. V and J are TRBV7-8 and TRBJ2-1; a weak D match, TRBD2 (5 bases). The germline V gene encodes CDR1 SGHVS and CDR2 FQNEAQ. This CDR3 has 15 residues. The germline V and J ends were trimmed by 4 bases and 8 bases, with 18 bases remaining between them.

The rearrangement uses TRBV27 and TRBJ2-3; 11 bases match TRBD2. Germline loops: CDR1 MNHEY, CDR2 SMNVEV (reference sequence). Unmatched junction bases numbered 7, after V lost 2 bases and J lost 6 bases. The CDR3 length is 16 residues. CDR3 protein: CASSLNSGREEDTQYF. In nucleotides, the CDR3 is TGTGCCAGCAGTTTAAATAGCGGGAGGGAGGAGGATACGCAGTATTTT.

V gene TRBV9 combines with J gene TRBJ1-2; D possibly corresponds to TRBD1 (5 bases). Germline loops: CDR1 SGDLS, CDR2 YYNGEE. The CDR3 is 12 residues long. V was shortened by 3 bases and J by 5 bases, with 8 bases between the two germline ends. The chain's CDR3 is CASSGGGYGYTF. The CDR3 DNA sequence: TGTGCCAGCAGCGGCGGGGGTTATGGCTACACCTTC. Filled out from reference TRBV9 and TRBJ1-2, the complete variable domain reads DSGVTQTPKHLITATGQRVTLRCSPRSGDLSVYWYQQSLDQGLQFLIQYYNGEERAKGNILERFSAQQFPDLHSELNLSSLELGDSALYFCASSGGGYGYTFGSGTRLTVV.

This chain joins TRBV9 and TRBJ2-5; tentatively, D is TRBD2 (6 bases). The CDR3 runs 14 residues. Trimming stripped 4 bases from V and 9 bases from J, with 19 bases between. Germline values: CDR1 SGDLS, CDR2 YYNGEE. The CDR3 DNA is TGTGCCAGCAGCCCACCGCTAGGAGGGCGGGCCCAGTACTTC. It encodes CASSPPLGGRAQYF.

The chain has TRBV28 and TRBJ1-1; 10 bases are a match to TRBD1. The V gene end was trimmed by 6 bases and the J gene end by 11 bases; junction bases not matched to a gene: 9. CDR3 length: 13 amino acids. The V gene's germline CDR1 is MDHEN and CDR2 SYDVKM. The CDR3 sequence is CASSRGQGVSAFF. In nucleotides, the CDR3 is TGTGCCAGCAGCCGTGGACAGGGGGTCTCGGCTTTCTTT.

This clone showed up just a few times. This CDR3 reads CASSEDVGGAFF. Here the CDR3 DNA reads TGTGCCAGCAGTGAGGACGTCGGGGGAGCTTTCTTT. V usage is TRBV2 and J usage is TRBJ1-1; a weak D match, TRBD1 (5 bases). The CDR3 has 12 residues. CDR1 and CDR2 (germline): SNHLY, FYNNEI. The germline V and J ends were trimmed by 3 bases and 10 bases, with 12 bases remaining between them.

V gene TRBV4-1 combines with J gene TRBJ1-5, with TRBD1 as a possible D gene (5 bases). Germline CDR1 reads MGHRA; CDR2 reads YSYEKL. This CDR3 comprises 16 residues. V gave up 2 bases and J gave up 0 bases, with 11 bases separating them. The CDR3 DNA is TGCGCCAGCAGCCAACCCAGGGATTATAGCAATCAGCCCCAGCATTTT. It is translated as CASSQPRDYSNQPQHF.